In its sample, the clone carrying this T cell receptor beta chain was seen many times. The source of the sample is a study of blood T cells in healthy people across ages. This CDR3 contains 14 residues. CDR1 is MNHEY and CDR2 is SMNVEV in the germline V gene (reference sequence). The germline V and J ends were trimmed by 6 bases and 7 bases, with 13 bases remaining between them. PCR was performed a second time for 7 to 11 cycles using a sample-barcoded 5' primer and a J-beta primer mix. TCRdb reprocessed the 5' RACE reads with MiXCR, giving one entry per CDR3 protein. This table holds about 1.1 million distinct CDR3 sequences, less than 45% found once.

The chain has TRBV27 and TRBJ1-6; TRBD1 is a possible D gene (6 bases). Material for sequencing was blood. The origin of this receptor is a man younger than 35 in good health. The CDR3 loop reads CASRRDIINSPLHF. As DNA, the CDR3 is TGTGCCAGCAGAAGGGACATCATAAATTCACCCCTCCACTTT.